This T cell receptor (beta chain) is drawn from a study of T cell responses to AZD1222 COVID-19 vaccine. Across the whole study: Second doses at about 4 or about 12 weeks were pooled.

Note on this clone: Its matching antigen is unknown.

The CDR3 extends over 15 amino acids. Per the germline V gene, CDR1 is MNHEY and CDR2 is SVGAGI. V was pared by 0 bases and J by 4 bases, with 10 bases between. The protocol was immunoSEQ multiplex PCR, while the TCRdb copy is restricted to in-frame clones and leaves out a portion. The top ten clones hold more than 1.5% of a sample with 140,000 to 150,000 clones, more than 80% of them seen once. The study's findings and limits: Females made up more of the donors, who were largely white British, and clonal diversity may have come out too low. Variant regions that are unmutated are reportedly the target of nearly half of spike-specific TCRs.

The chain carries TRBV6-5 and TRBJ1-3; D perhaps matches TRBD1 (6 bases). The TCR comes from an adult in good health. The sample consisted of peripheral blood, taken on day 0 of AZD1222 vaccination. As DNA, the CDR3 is TGTGCCAGCAGTTACTCCCGGACAGCCGGAAACACCATATATTTT. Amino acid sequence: CASSYSRTAGNTIYF.